This passage covers 21 T cell receptor beta chains from one sample sequenced in a study of blood T cell repertoires in COVID-19. The method was immunoSEQ multiplex PCR; TCRdb's version includes in-frame clones alone and lacks a portion of them. The sample holds about 82,000 clones, around 80% seen once. The source material was peripheral blood. All receptors derive from a man between 60 and 75 years old with COVID-19, enrolled during active disease.

V is TRBV4-3 and J is TRBJ2-5, with TRBD2 as a possible D gene (6 bases). This CDR3 is built from 14 residues. CDR1 is LGHNA and CDR2 is YSLEER in the germline V gene. V was shortened by 4 bases and J by 7 bases, with 16 bases between the two germline ends. CDR3 in DNA: TGCGCCAGCAGCCCAATCGGCCCCGGGGGGACCCAGTACTTC. Amino acids: CASSPIGPGGTQYF.

This chain joins TRBV7-2 and TRBJ2-1; possible D gene TRBD2, 6 bases. V lost 1 base and J 8 bases, leaving 18 bases between the germline ends. This CDR3 has 16 residues. CDR1 is SGHTA, CDR2 FQGNSA, per germline. The CDR3 DNA reads as TGTGCCAGCAGCTTAGGTAGCGGAAACTTTTTATATGAGCAGTTCTTC. Amino acids: CASSLGSGNFLYEQFF.

The chain couples TRBV20-1 to TRBJ1-6, with D tentatively TRBD1 (6 bases). Trimming took 3 bases from V and 10 from J, leaving 13 bases between them. Looked up from germline, CDR1 is DFQATT and CDR2 is SNEGSKA (reference sequence). CDR3 size: 13 residues. The CDR3: CSASYGQGSPLHF. The CDR3 nucleotides read TGCAGTGCTAGTTACGGCCAGGGGTCACCCCTCCACTTT.

The chain recombines TRBV18 with TRBJ1-5; D might be TRBD1 (5 bases). The ends were cut back, 2 bases at V and 3 bases at J, with 11 bases in the middle. This CDR3 has 15 amino acids. Per the germline V gene, CDR1 is KGHSH and CDR2 is LQKENI. CDR3 DNA: TGTGCCAGCTCACCATACATAGGGGACAATCAGCCCCAGCATTTT. Translation: CASSPYIGDNQPQHF.

The J gene is TRBJ1-1, the V gene TRBV10-3; 8 bases are shared with TRBD1. The ends lost 5 bases at V and 8 bases at J; junction bases unmatched: 4. Germline V lookup: CDR1 ENHRY, CDR2 SYGVKD. This CDR3 comprises 12 residues. The CDR3 spells CAISTGGPEAFF. Here the CDR3 DNA reads TGTGCCATCAGTACAGGGGGTCCAGAAGCTTTCTTT.

This clone showed up just once. CDR3 bases: TGTGCCAGCAGCTTGTTTCAGGGGGGCTACACCTTC. Its protein is CASSLFQGGYTF. J is TRBJ1-2 and V is TRBV5-6; D perhaps matches TRBD1 (6 bases). The germline gives CDR1 SGHDT, CDR2 YYEEEE. The germline V and J ends were trimmed by 1 base and 8 bases, with 9 bases remaining between them. The CDR3 extends over 12 amino acids. The full variable domain, rest sourced from reference TRBV5-6 and TRBJ1-2, is DAGVTQSPTHLIKTRGQQVTLRCSPKSGHDTVSWYQQALGQGPQFIFQYYEEEERQRGNFPDRFSGHQFPNYSSELNVNALLLGDSALYLCASSLFQGGYTFGSGTRLTVV.

This clone came up once. V usage is TRBV18 and J usage is TRBJ2-3, with TRBD2 matching 13 bases. Germline CDR1 KGHSH, CDR2 LQKENI. V lost 1 base and J lost 0; bases outside the gene matches: 4. The CDR3 is 18 amino acids. DNA of the CDR3: TGTGCCAGCTCACCACGACTAGCGGGGGGCTTTAGCACAGATACGCAGTATTTT. Translated, it gives CASSPRLAGGFSTDTQYF.

The V and J genes are TRBV19 and TRBJ1-2; no reliable D call. V was trimmed by 1 base and J by 7 bases, leaving 7 bases between them. CDR3 size: 12 residues. Germline loops: CDR1 LNHDA, CDR2 SQIVND (reference sequence). DNA for the CDR3: TGTGCCAGTAGTATAGCTGATAGTGGCTACACCTTC. Translation: CASSIADSGYTF. Combining the CDR3 with reference TRBV19 and TRBJ1-2 gives the whole variable domain DGGITQSPKYLFRKEGQNVTLSCEQNLNHDAMYWYRQDPGQGLRLIYYSQIVNDFQKGDIAEGYSVSREKKESFPLTVTSAQKNPTAFYLCASSIADSGYTFGSGTRLTVV.

The chain couples TRBV9 to TRBJ1-3; a weak D match, TRBD1 (6 bases). Deletions cut 0 bases from V and 0 bases from J, with 10 bases between. This CDR3 has 16 residues. Germline V gives CDR1 SGDLS, CDR2 YYNGEE. The CDR3 loop reads CASSVGGQDSGNTIYF. The DNA of the CDR3 is TGTGCCAGCAGCGTAGGGGGACAAGACTCTGGAAACACCATATATTTT.

This chain links TRBV7-9 with TRBJ1-2; 7 bases fit TRBD1. From germline, CDR1 is SEHNR and CDR2 FQNEAQ (reference sequence). V lost 0 bases, J lost 5 bases, and 3 bases stayed unmatched. CDR3 length: 14 amino acids. The CDR3 region is CASSLAGDRYGYTF. CDR3 DNA: TGTGCCAGCAGCTTAGCTGGGGACAGATATGGCTACACCTTC.

This chain connects TRBV19 to TRBJ1-5; 9 positions agree with TRBD1. Per germline, CDR1 LNHDA and CDR2 SQIVND (reference sequence). V shed 8 bases, J shed 2 bases, and the junction held 13 bases outside the gene matches. CDR3 size: 17 residues. The CDR3 nucleotides are TGTGCCAGTGATACCGTACAGGGGGCTTACGGCAATCAGCCCCAGCATTTT. The encoded protein is CASDTVQGAYGNQPQHF.

This clone was seen only a few times. The rearrangement uses TRBV13 and TRBJ2-7; 8 bases line up with TRBD1. J gave up 3 bases and V 7 bases, and 8 bases lay outside the gene matches. The CDR3 is 14 amino acids. CDR1 is PRHDT and CDR2 is FYEKMQ in the germline V gene (reference sequence). CDR3 DNA sequence: TGTGCCAGCACCTACGGGACAGGAGACTACGAGCAGTACTTC. Translated: CASTYGTGDYEQYF.

This clone was seen only a few times. The chain carries TRBV4-2 and TRBJ2-1, with D possibly TRBD1 on 5 matching bases. The germline V gene has CDR1 LGHNA and CDR2 YNFKEQ. CDR3 length equals 15 residues. V was cut by 1 base and J by 5 bases, with 12 bases left in between. The CDR3 sequence: CASSQGGGLNNEQFF. Written as DNA, the CDR3 is TGTGCCAGCAGCCAAGGGGGCGGTTTGAACAATGAGCAGTTCTTC.

In this sample, this clone turned up once. V and J are TRBV6-1 and TRBJ1-1; 7 bases are a match to TRBD1. The trim removed 2 bases at V and 7 bases at J, leaving 4 bases unmatched. Germline lookup yields CDR1 MNHNS and CDR2 SASEGT. The CDR3 runs 13 residues. The CDR3 is CASSELGQLEAFF. The DNA of the CDR3 is TGTGCCAGCAGTGAACTGGGACAGCTTGAAGCTTTCTTT.

The rearrangement joins TRBV5-4 to TRBJ2-3; a weak D match, TRBD1 (5 bases). The CDR3 is 16 residues long. Trimming cost V 0 bases and J 3 bases, with 14 bases left between them. Per the germline V gene, CDR1 is SGHNT and CDR2 is YYREEE (reference sequence). This CDR3 is CASSLGGQGGTDTQYF. The CDR3 DNA is TGTGCCAGCAGCTTGGGCGGTCAGGGTGGAACAGATACGCAGTATTTT.

The chain combines TRBV7-9 with TRBJ1-4; D gene ambiguous. This CDR3 is 15 amino acids long. Trimming stripped 4 bases from V and 2 bases from J, with 11 bases between. Per the germline V gene, CDR1 is SEHNR and CDR2 is FQNEAQ (reference sequence). The CDR3 here is CASSSRSRTNEKLFF. The CDR3, as DNA: TGTGCCAGCAGCTCGCGGTCGAGGACTAATGAAAAACTGTTTTTT.

The J gene is TRBJ2-2, the V gene TRBV4-2, with TRBD1 matching 8 bases. The CDR3 has 15 residues. Losses at the gene ends were 1 base for V and 7 bases for J; bases not matched to a gene: 5. Germline V gives CDR1 LGHNA, CDR2 YNFKEQ. Here the CDR3 DNA reads TGTGCCAGCAGCCAAGCACAGGGGGAGGTCGGGGAGCTGTTTTTT. Translating gives CASSQAQGEVGELFF.

The J gene is TRBJ2-5, the V gene TRBV6-5; D is perhaps TRBD1 (6 bases). The length of the CDR3 is 12 residues. Germline CDR1 reads MNHEY; CDR2 reads SVGAGI. The V gene lost 11 bases and the J gene lost 7 bases, with 17 bases spanning the gap. The CDR3 sequence: CAASTGRGTQYF. In DNA form, the CDR3 reads TGTGCCGCGTCGACAGGAAGAGGGACCCAGTACTTC.

This clone has a single count. This sequence joins TRBV5-1 and TRBJ2-5, with TRBD1 as a possible D gene (6 bases). CDR1 is SGHRS and CDR2 is YFSETQ in the germline V gene. V was clipped by 2 bases and J by 5 bases, with 10 bases between them. The CDR3 spans 13 residues. DNA for the CDR3: TGCGCCAGCAGCTTACAGGGACGGGAGACCCAGTACTTC. Translated, it gives CASSLQGRETQYF.

The chain employs TRBV10-1 and TRBJ2-1, with D possibly TRBD2 on 5 matching bases. This CDR3 is built from 17 residues. Trimming cost V 10 bases and J 0 bases, with 22 bases left between them. Germline assignment: CDR1 WNHNN and CDR2 SYGVQD (reference sequence). The CDR3 DNA follows: TGCGCCAACCCATTCCTAGCCCGGATTAGCTCCTACAATGAGCAGTTCTTC. This gives the protein CANPFLARISSYNEQFF.

The genes are TRBV4-2 and TRBJ1-2; unclear D gene. Germline assignment: CDR1 LGHNA and CDR2 YNFKEQ. V was clipped by 3 bases and J by 4 bases, with 12 bases between them. The CDR3 is 14 amino acids. CDR3 sequence (DNA): TGTGCCAGCAGCCATAACGGGGTTTCCTATGGCTACACCTTC. It codes for CASSHNGVSYGYTF.